A single sample gave rise to the 16 T cell receptor beta chains below, sequenced in a study of blood T cell repertoires in COVID-19. This table comes from immunoSEQ multiplex PCR, and its TCRdb copy is limited to in-frame clones, with some not included. The sample has about 230,000 clones, approximately 82% seen once. The material sequenced was peripheral blood. These receptors were taken from a woman in her 70s with active or convalescent COVID-19.

The chain has TRBV6-5 and TRBJ1-4, with D possibly matching TRBD1 (5 bases). Germline CDR1 and CDR2: MNHEY and SVGAGI. The V end lost 3 bases, the J end lost 8 bases, and 16 bases lay between the germline ends. The CDR3 has 15 residues. As DNA, the CDR3 is TGTGCCAGCAGTTATAGGCCAGCCCCAGGGGAAAAACTGTTTTTT. It translates to CASSYRPAPGEKLFF.

This clone was recorded a few times. This chain uses TRBV3-1 (or the pseudogene TRBV3-2) with TRBJ2-2; the D gene is possibly TRBD2 (5 bases). Trimming pared 4 bases from V and 11 bases from J, leaving 11 bases between. CDR1 LGHDT and CDR2 YNNKEL come from the germline V gene (reference sequence). This CDR3 contains 12 residues. CDR3 sequence: CASSLGNFELFF. DNA for the CDR3: TGTGCCAGCAGCCTCGGGAATTTTGAGCTGTTTTTT.

This clone was recorded once. The chain joins TRBV5-1 to TRBJ1-4, with 10 positions matching TRBD1. Germline lookup yields CDR1 SGHRS and CDR2 YFSETQ. V gave up 5 bases and J gave up 6 bases; unmatched junction bases: 1. The CDR3 is made up of 13 amino acids. CDR3 DNA sequence: TGCGCCAGCAGGGACAGGGGGTATGAAAAACTGTTTTTT. Translating gives CASRDRGYEKLFF.

This chain connects TRBV19 to TRBJ1-1; weak D call: TRBD1 (6 bases). Trimming removed 5 bases from V and 1 base from J, with 8 bases in between. Germline V gives CDR1 LNHDA, CDR2 SQIVND (reference sequence). CDR3 length equals 13 residues. The CDR3 protein is CASSLQGNTEAFF. CDR3 sequence (DNA): TGTGCCAGTAGTTTACAGGGGAACACTGAAGCTTTCTTT.

This chain uses TRBV18 with TRBJ1-2; 9 bases are shared with TRBD1. The length of the CDR3 is 16 residues. The V gene end was trimmed by 3 bases and the J gene end by 5 bases; junction bases not matched to a gene: 10. CDR1 is KGHSH, CDR2 LQKENI, per germline. CDR3 protein: CASSPAGTGLEYGYTF. CDR3 nucleotide sequence: TGTGCCAGCTCACCGGCAGGGACAGGGTTGGAGTATGGCTACACCTTC.

V is TRBV30 and J is TRBJ2-3, with D maybe TRBD1 (5 bases). The V gene lost 5 bases and the J gene lost 2 bases, with 20 bases spanning the gap. Germline CDR1 reads GTSNPN; CDR2 reads SVGIG (reference sequence). The CDR3 has 16 residues. DNA for the CDR3: TGTGCCTGGGCCCATCAGGGCCTCACCTTCACAGATACGCAGTATTTT. This sequence encodes CAWAHQGLTFTDTQYF. The full variable domain, rest sourced from reference TRBV30 and TRBJ2-3, is SQTIHQWPATLVQPVGSPLSLECTVEGTSNPNLYWYRQAAGRGLQLLFYSVGIGQISSEVPQNLSASRPQDRQFILSSKKLLLSDSGFYLCAWAHQGLTFTDTQYFGPGTRLTVL.

The chain carries TRBV6-4 and TRBJ1-6; D might be TRBD1 (6 bases). CDR1 and CDR2 (germline): MRHNA, SNTAGT. The CDR3 is made up of 17 amino acids. Trimming shortened V by 4 bases and J by 5 bases, and 18 bases separated the two germline ends. The CDR3 loop reads CASSGQFEKGDNSPLHF. As DNA, the CDR3 is TGTGCCAGCAGTGGCCAGTTTGAGAAGGGGGATAATTCACCCCTCCACTTT.

V and J are TRBV18 and TRBJ1-5, with 8 bases identical to TRBD1. Germline trimming cut 0 bases from V and 2 bases from J; bases unmatched to any gene: 3. The CDR3 length is 16 residues. The germline V gene has CDR1 KGHSH and CDR2 LQKENI. CDR3 nucleotides: TGTGCCAGCTCACCACCAGGACAGGGAGGCAATCAGCCCCAGCATTTT. It is translated as CASSPPGQGGNQPQHF.

The V call is TRBV24-1, the J call TRBJ2-1; maybe TRBD2 (5 bases). V was cut by 1 base and J by 7 bases, with 13 bases left in between. Germline V gene sequence: CDR1 KGHDR, CDR2 SFDVKD. The CDR3 has 15 amino acids. The CDR3: CATSDLSGRYNEQFF. DNA for the CDR3: TGTGCCACCAGTGATTTAAGCGGCCGTTATAATGAGCAGTTCTTC.

The chain links TRBV7-9 to TRBJ2-2, with D unclear. CDR1 is SEHNR and CDR2 is FQNEAQ in the germline V gene (reference sequence). This CDR3 contains 15 residues. V was pared by 1 base and J by 7 bases, with 13 bases between. The CDR3 region is CASSLGRLQLGELFF. In nucleotides, the CDR3 is TGTGCCAGCAGCTTAGGGCGACTCCAACTCGGGGAGCTGTTTTTT.

A few counts support this clone. The V gene is TRBV11-2, the J gene TRBJ2-1; 11 nucleotides line up with TRBD2. The trim removed 5 bases at V and 4 bases at J, leaving 7 bases unmatched. CDR3 length: 16 residues. The germline gives CDR1 SGHAT, CDR2 FQNNGV. In DNA, the CDR3 is TGTGCCAGCAGCGCGATAGCGGGAGGGCTATACAATGAGCAGTTCTTC. This encodes CASSAIAGGLYNEQFF.

V usage is TRBV2 and J usage is TRBJ1-5, with 7 bases matching TRBD1. The J segment lost 4 bases and the V segment lost 6 bases, leaving 9 bases of the junction unmatched. The germline V gene has CDR1 SNHLY and CDR2 FYNNEI. The CDR3 has 15 amino acids. CDR3 protein: CASRGQALGNQPQHF. CDR3 in DNA: TGTGCCAGCAGAGGACAGGCCTTGGGGAATCAGCCCCAGCATTTT.

This clone was found once. This chain joins TRBV5-6 and TRBJ1-1, with D possibly being TRBD1 (5 bases). Per germline, CDR1 SGHDT and CDR2 YYEEEE. The CDR3 has 14 residues. The V end lost 4 bases, the J end lost 5 bases, and 15 bases lay between the germline ends. CDR3 region: CASSRRGLQTEAFF. The CDR3 nucleotides are TGTGCCAGCAGCCGGAGGGGACTACAGACTGAAGCTTTCTTT.

CDR3 sequence (DNA): TGTGCCAGCACCTCCGGGACAGGGGGACTAGCGGGAGAGGTAGATACGCAGTATTTT. As protein: CASTSGTGGLAGEVDTQYF. The chain combines TRBV5-6 with TRBJ2-3; 14 positions match TRBD2. This CDR3 is 19 amino acids long. Per germline, CDR1 SGHDT and CDR2 YYEEEE. Trimming at V came to 6 bases and at J to 5 bases, leaving 17 bases not matched to a gene. The whole variable domain, remainder taken from reference TRBV5-6 and TRBJ2-3, is DAGVTQSPTHLIKTRGQQVTLRCSPKSGHDTVSWYQQALGQGPQFIFQYYEEEERQRGNFPDRFSGHQFPNYSSELNVNALLLGDSALYLCASTSGTGGLAGEVDTQYFGPGTRLTVL.

This chain links TRBV28 with TRBJ1-5; possibly TRBD1 for D (5 bases). Germline loops: CDR1 MDHEN, CDR2 SYDVKM. Trimming left V 1 base short and J 2 bases short, with 15 bases between. This CDR3 spans 17 amino acids. DNA for the CDR3: TGTGCCAGCAGTTTATTATCGGGACTCAGGGGCAATCAGCCCCAGCATTTT. It codes for CASSLLSGLRGNQPQHF.

The chain combines TRBV6-5 with TRBJ1-2, with 8 bases aligning to TRBD1. The CDR3 totals 13 residues. The germline gives CDR1 MNHEY, CDR2 SVGAGI. The ends lost 7 bases at V and 7 bases at J; junction bases unmatched: 8. The CDR3 coding sequence is TGTGCCAGCACTTATTCAGGGGGCGGTGGCTACACCTTC. Its translation: CASTYSGGGGYTF.